Following are 12 T cell receptor beta chains from one sample sequenced in a study of shared clonotypes between healthy human individuals (dated by TCRdb to about 2020). Library creation used the immunoSEQ multiplex PCR assay. TCRdb obtained this table from immuneACCESS and retained in-frame rearrangements with V and J assigned. These tables miss some clones; where compared with another copy, unresolved V genes account for less than half of the shortfall, and the remainder is unexplained. Here the sample has under 1,100,000 clones; 65% to 80% occur a single time. The ten top clones hold about 1.4% of the sample. What was sequenced was memory CD4+ T cells sorted from blood. The cell subset or site label corresponds to: CD45RA-negative fraction. The receptors here all came from a man between 18 and 29 years old in good health.

The chain has TRBV30 and TRBJ2-7, with D possibly TRBD1 on 6 matching bases. CDR3 size: 13 residues. Germline values: CDR1 GTSNPN, CDR2 SVGIG (reference sequence). Trimming took 2 bases from V and 5 from J, leaving 13 bases between them. This CDR3 is CAWSYNRADEQYF. Written as DNA, the CDR3 is TGTGCCTGGAGTTACAACAGGGCGGACGAGCAGTACTTC.

This chain joins TRBV7-2 and TRBJ2-5; 12 positions match TRBD2. Germline V gives CDR1 SGHTA, CDR2 FQGNSA. V lost 1 base and J lost 4; bases outside the gene matches: 7. This CDR3 is built from 17 residues. The CDR3 spells CASSLELAGGGGETQYF. Here the CDR3 DNA reads TGTGCCAGCAGCTTAGAACTAGCGGGAGGTGGCGGAGAGACCCAGTACTTC.

This chain uses TRBV5-6 with TRBJ2-7, with 8 bases fitting TRBD2. This CDR3 contains 14 residues. The germline V gene encodes CDR1 SGHDT and CDR2 YYEEEE. Trimming took 5 bases from V and 1 from J; bases not matched to a gene: 5. CDR3 nucleotides: TGTGCCAGCAGTAAGACTAGCGAGTCCTACGAGCAGTACTTC. Amino acid sequence: CASSKTSESYEQYF.

In this sample, this clone turned up a few times. This rearrangement joins TRBV2 to TRBJ1-5; D unclear. V was trimmed by 6 bases and J by 7 bases, leaving 19 bases between them. Germline V gene sequence: CDR1 SNHLY, CDR2 FYNNEI. This CDR3 spans 15 amino acids. CDR3 loop: CASSQNGQAEQPQHF. The CDR3 region has the DNA TGTGCCAGCAGCCAAAATGGGCAGGCTGAGCAGCCCCAGCATTTT.

This chain joins TRBV19 and TRBJ2-1, with D perhaps given as TRBD1 or TRBD2 (7 bases each). The germline V gene encodes CDR1 LNHDA and CDR2 SQIVND (reference sequence). The CDR3 has 15 residues. Trimming shortened V by 1 base and J by 4 bases, and 11 bases separated the two germline ends. The CDR3 nucleotides are TGTGCCAGTAGTATAGCTCAGGGGGGGTACAATGAGCAGTTCTTC. Protein product: CASSIAQGGYNEQFF.

The V call is TRBV27, the J call TRBJ2-6; 9 bases line up with TRBD1. The V gene's germline CDR1 is MNHEY and CDR2 SMNVEV (reference sequence). Losses at the gene ends were 10 bases for V and 4 bases for J; bases not matched to a gene: 8. The CDR3 has 15 residues. The CDR3, as DNA: TGTGCCACGGGACAGGGTGGAATCGGGGCCAACGTCCTGACTTTC. Encoded protein: CATGQGGIGANVLTF.

A few counts support this clone. V usage is TRBV5-6 and J usage is TRBJ2-3, with D possibly matching TRBD2 (5 bases). Trimming pared 2 bases from V and 0 bases from J, leaving 7 bases between. Germline-derived CDR1 and CDR2 are SGHDT and YYEEEE. This CDR3 has 14 residues. CDR3 loop: CASSLTGSTDTQYF. CDR3 sequence (DNA): TGTGCCAGCAGCTTAACGGGGAGCACAGATACGCAGTATTTT. The full variable domain, in which reference TRBV5-6 and TRBJ2-3 provide the parts outside the CDR3, is DAGVTQSPTHLIKTRGQQVTLRCSPKSGHDTVSWYQQALGQGPQFIFQYYEEEERQRGNFPDRFSGHQFPNYSSELNVNALLLGDSALYLCASSLTGSTDTQYFGPGTRLTVL.

Of note for this clone: In the same sample, other DNA sequences code for this CDR3. V and J are TRBV7-2 and TRBJ2-7; 7 positions agree with TRBD2. Per germline, CDR1 SGHTA and CDR2 FQGNSA. The CDR3 spans 14 residues. V shed 1 base and J 2 bases; nucleotides not matched to a gene: 2. CDR3: CASSLGGGPYEQYF. CDR3 bases: TGTGCCAGCAGCTTAGGCGGGGGACCCTACGAGCAGTACTTC. Based on the CDR3 plus reference TRBV7-2 and TRBJ2-7, the full variable domain is GAGVSQSPSNKVTEKGKDVELRCDPISGHTALYWYRQSLGQGLEFLIYFQGNSAPDKSGLPSDRFSAERTGGSVSTLTIQRTQQEDSAVYLCASSLGGGPYEQYFGPGTRLTVT.

The J gene is TRBJ2-7, the V gene TRBV28; 7 nucleotides agree with TRBD2. CDR1 is MDHEN, CDR2 SYDVKM, per germline. This CDR3 region has 14 residues. With V trimmed by 8 bases and J by 3 bases, 10 bases remained unmatched. CDR3 sequence reads: CASAKRAGRYEQYF. The CDR3 coding sequence is TGTGCCAGCGCGAAGAGAGCGGGGCGCTACGAGCAGTACTTC. Full variable domain (missing parts from reference TRBV28 and TRBJ2-7): DVKVTQSSRYLVKRTGEKVFLECVQDMDHENMFWYRQDPGLGLRLIYFSYDVKMKEKGDIPEGYSVSREKKERFSLILESASTNQTSMYLCASAKRAGRYEQYFGPGTRLTVT.

To note about this clone: The germline gene is not matched at one end of the junction; a read error may be the cause. The V and J genes are TRBV7-7 and TRBJ2-1; no firm D call. This CDR3 region has 14 residues. The germline V gene has CDR1 SSHAT and CDR2 FNYEAQ (reference sequence). The CDR3 loop reads CASSPAFQLDEQFF. CDR3 bases: TGTGCTAGCAGCCCCGCCTTCCAACTTGATGAGCAGTTCTTC.

V is TRBV7-2 and J is TRBJ2-2; the D gene is possibly TRBD1 (6 bases). V lost 5 bases and J lost 1, with 11 bases in between. Germline CDR1 SGHTA, CDR2 FQGNSA. The CDR3 totals 15 residues. The CDR3 loop reads CASSQQQGNTGELFF. For the CDR3, the DNA is TGTGCCAGCAGCCAGCAACAGGGGAACACCGGGGAGCTGTTTTTT.

On this clone itself: This sample includes further DNA sequences coding for the same CDR3. The chain carries TRBV30 and TRBJ2-5; 11 bases align to TRBD1. CDR3 length: 14 residues. The trim removed 0 bases at V and 5 bases at J, leaving 2 bases unmatched. CDR1 GTSNPN and CDR2 SVGIG come from the germline V gene (reference sequence). The CDR3 region has the DNA TGTGCCTGGAGTGTGGACAGGGGGCAGGAGACCCAGTACTTC. Translation gives CAWSVDRGQETQYF.